These 18 T cell receptor beta chains were all obtained from the same sample, sequenced in a study of cytomegalovirus exposure and HLA in healthy donors. PCR amplification relied on 60 Vbeta primers (plus 13 Jbeta primers). Here immunoSEQ multiplex PCR was the method, and the copy in TCRdb shows in-frame clones only, minus some. The sample lists around 130,000 clones, roughly four fifths occurring once. The sequenced sample was PBMCs. The source of these receptors is a male donor in good health and CMV-seropositive.

The chain has TRBV5-4 and TRBJ2-7; tentatively, D is TRBD1 (5 bases). This CDR3 has 15 residues. Trimming shortened V by 0 bases and J by 0 bases, and 10 bases separated the two germline ends. Germline values: CDR1 SGHNT, CDR2 YYREEE (reference sequence). CDR3 region: CASSLGGQSSYEQYF. The CDR3 coding sequence is TGTGCCAGCAGCTTGGGGGGCCAAAGCTCCTACGAGCAGTACTTC.

V is TRBV28 and J is TRBJ1-4; D is possibly TRBD1 (6 bases). Trimming stripped 8 bases from V and 6 bases from J, with 19 bases between. The CDR3 sequence is 15 residues long. Per germline, CDR1 MDHEN and CDR2 SYDVKM. CDR3 DNA sequence: TGTGCCAGCGCTCGAAACAGGGTGGGTGATGAAAAACTGTTTTTT. As protein: CASARNRVGDEKLFF.

V is TRBV7-2 and J is TRBJ2-3, with a possible D match to TRBD1 (5 bases). The CDR3 is 16 residues long. CDR1 SGHTA and CDR2 FQGNSA come from the germline V gene. Deletions cut 2 bases from V and 3 bases from J, with 15 bases between. The CDR3 nucleotides are TGTGCCAGCAGCTTACATGGACACCAAGGGACAGATACGCAGTATTTT. As protein: CASSLHGHQGTDTQYF.

V usage is TRBV7-2 and J usage is TRBJ2-7; possible D gene TRBD2, 6 bases. This CDR3 comprises 14 residues. The germline V gene has CDR1 SGHTA and CDR2 FQGNSA. Trimming cost V 5 bases and J 1 base, with 12 bases left between them. For the CDR3, the DNA is TGTGCCAGCAGCCGCGGTCGGGGGTCCTACGAGCAGTACTTC. It encodes CASSRGRGSYEQYF.

V gene TRBV28 combines with J gene TRBJ2-5, with D maybe TRBD1 (7 bases). Germline V CDR1 and CDR2: MDHEN, SYDVKM. The CDR3 is 15 residues long. The V end lost 3 bases, the J end lost 8 bases, and 19 bases lay between the germline ends. Here the CDR3 DNA reads TGTGCCAGCAGTTTGACCTCAGGGGGAGGTGTTACCCAGTACTTC. This gives the protein CASSLTSGGGVTQYF.

The chain carries TRBV5-6 and TRBJ2-1; maybe TRBD1 (5 bases). Germline CDR1 reads SGHDT; CDR2 reads YYEEEE. This CDR3 has 14 residues. Trimming took 0 bases from V and 12 from J, leaving 16 bases between them. This CDR3 is CASSLGGGASWQFF. The CDR3 DNA reads TGTGCCAGCAGCTTGGGGGGTGGGGCTAGTTGGCAGTTCTTC.

V and J are TRBV28 and TRBJ1-5; no reliable D call. Looked up from germline, CDR1 is MDHEN and CDR2 is SYDVKM. V dropped 6 bases and J dropped 0 bases, with 12 bases sitting between them. This CDR3 is built from 15 residues. CDR3 region: CASSPRRFSNQPQHF. The CDR3 nucleotides read TGTGCCAGCAGCCCTAGACGGTTTAGCAATCAGCCCCAGCATTTT.

The gene calls are TRBV2 and TRBJ2-5; D is undetermined. The CDR3 length is 10 residues. CDR1 and CDR2 (germline): SNHLY, FYNNEI. Between the trimmed V and J ends, which lost 9 bases and 5 bases, there was a span of 7 bases. The CDR3 DNA is TGTGCCAGTCTAATGGAGACCCAGTACTTC. Amino acids: CASLMETQYF.

The gene calls are TRBV29-1 and TRBJ2-7; the D is unclear. Trimming shortened V by 3 bases and J by 7 bases, and 10 bases separated the two germline ends. This CDR3 spans 11 amino acids. CDR1 and CDR2 (germline): SQVTM, ANQGSEA. CDR3 in amino acids: CSVDSSGEQYF. The CDR3 DNA reads TGCAGCGTTGACAGTTCCGGGGAGCAGTACTTC.

As concerns this clone: Other DNA variants within this sample encode the same CDR3. V gene TRBV7-9 combines with J gene TRBJ1-2, with unresolved D. With 4 bases removed from V and 8 bases from J, the gap between germline ends came to 8 bases. Germline V gene lookup returns CDR1 SEHNR and CDR2 FQNEAQ (reference sequence). This CDR3 is 11 amino acids long. The CDR3 here is CASSSFGGYTF. CDR3 nucleotide sequence: TGTGCCAGCAGCTCATTTGGCGGCTACACCTTC.

The V gene is TRBV13, the J gene TRBJ1-1, with 10 positions matching TRBD1. This CDR3 is 16 amino acids long. From germline, CDR1 is PRHDT and CDR2 FYEKMQ (reference sequence). V dropped 6 bases and J dropped 3; count of bases not matched to a gene: 10. CDR3 in amino acids: CASSWEPGTGDTEAFF. The CDR3 region has the DNA TGTGCCAGCAGTTGGGAACCCGGGACAGGGGACACTGAAGCTTTCTTT.

This clone has only a few counts. As DNA, the CDR3 is TGTGCCAGCAGCTTAAGGGAGAACGACAATGAGCAGTTCTTC. Its translation: CASSLRENDNEQFF. This rearrangement joins TRBV11-1 to TRBJ2-1, with D tentatively TRBD2 (5 bases). This CDR3 spans 14 amino acids. Trimming removed 2 bases at V and 5 bases at J, with 10 bases between. Germline V CDR1 and CDR2: SGHAT, FQDESV (reference sequence).

This chain uses TRBV7-2 with TRBJ2-7; tentatively, D is TRBD1 (6 bases). V gave up 0 bases and J gave up 5 bases, with 14 bases separating them. This CDR3 contains 15 residues. Germline V lookup: CDR1 SGHTA, CDR2 FQGNSA. The CDR3 DNA sequence: TGTGCCAGCAGCTTAGCGGCTACCAGGGGAAACGAGCAGTACTTC. Protein product: CASSLAATRGNEQYF.

This chain joins TRBV5-1 and TRBJ2-1; 10 nucleotides agree with TRBD2. CDR1 is SGHRS and CDR2 is YFSETQ in the germline V gene. The V and J ends lost 3 bases and 4 bases, in that order; junction bases with no gene match: 7. The CDR3 loop spans 16 amino acids. This CDR3 reads CASSSTWTSGYNEQFF. CDR3 nucleotides: TGCGCCAGCAGCTCCACTTGGACTAGCGGTTACAATGAGCAGTTCTTC.

This chain joins TRBV7-9 and TRBJ2-5, with TRBD2 matching 9 bases. Trimming at V came to 5 bases and at J to 2 bases, leaving 9 bases not matched to a gene. The germline gives CDR1 SEHNR, CDR2 FQNEAQ (reference sequence). The CDR3 totals 16 residues. The chain's CDR3 is CASSRGAGGGQETQYF. The CDR3 DNA reads as TGTGCCAGCAGCAGAGGTGCGGGAGGGGGGCAAGAGACCCAGTACTTC.

CDR3 loop: CASNAGREDTEAFF. The CDR3 nucleotides are TGTGCCAGCAACGCGGGGAGGGAGGACACTGAAGCTTTCTTT. The chain carries TRBV7-2 and TRBJ1-1; no clear D gene. Trimming removed 7 bases at V and 3 bases at J, with 15 bases between. Germline assignment: CDR1 SGHTA and CDR2 FQGNSA. CDR3 length equals 14 residues. Full variable domain (outside the CDR3, taken from reference TRBV7-2 and TRBJ1-1): GAGVSQSPSNKVTEKGKDVELRCDPISGHTALYWYRQSLGQGLEFLIYFQGNSAPDKSGLPSDRFSAERTGGSVSTLTIQRTQQEDSAVYLCASNAGREDTEAFFGQGTRLTVV.

This clone was observed a few times. The germline gene is not matched at one end of the junction; a read error may be the cause. The rearrangement joins TRBV11-2 to TRBJ2-7; D not certain. CDR1 is SGHAT, CDR2 FQNNGV, per germline. The CDR3 totals 13 residues. CDR3 loop: CASSATRRSEEYF. The CDR3 region has the DNA TGTGCCAGCAGCGCTACGCGGAGATCCGAGGAGTACTTC.

This clone was observed a single time. The chain joins TRBV19 to TRBJ2-1; a possible D gene is TRBD1 (5 bases). The germline CDR1 and CDR2 sequences are LNHDA and SQIVND (reference sequence). Trimming cost V 5 bases and J 1 base, with 18 bases left between them. The CDR3 runs to 17 residues. The CDR3 sequence is CASSPFARVRSYNEQFF. As DNA, the CDR3 is TGTGCCAGTAGTCCCTTTGCCAGGGTTAGGTCCTACAATGAGCAGTTCTTC.